This T cell receptor beta chain comes out of a study of brain metastases from non-small cell lung cancer (dated by TCRdb to the late 2010s). Context from the whole study: The study profiled the immune microenvironment of paired resected primary tumors and brain metastases from non-small-cell lung cancer patients.

Trimming at the junction amounts to 8 bases on V and 0 bases on J, and the germline ends lie 11 bases apart. The CDR3 goes from the cysteine to the phenylalanine over 14 residues. CDR3 DNA is the only sequence kept; it has 42 bases, read in frame from the first base. CDR1 is given as MDHEN and CDR2 as SYDVKM, both from the germline V gene. Results and caveats for the whole study, not just this receptor: Paired brain metastases and primary tumors largely shared TCR repertoires, although T-cell densities in the metastases were sparse. Compared with the matched primary tumors, more than 60% of brain metastases appeared to show expanded T-cell clones. T-cell infiltration was lower in brain metastases than in primary tumors (P < 0.001).

Libraries were made using the immunoSEQ multiplex PCR assay. Sequencing of the T-cell receptor beta chain repertoire was carried out together with a 770-gene immune expression panel. TCRdb's version of the immuneACCESS table is confined to in-frame rearrangements and falls short of the full clone set. An unresolved V gene accounts for under half of the shortfall where checked; the remainder is of unknown origin. This sample comprises some 1,500 clones, around 84% of them detected only once. In total, the top ten clones hold approximately 15% of the sample. A total of 39 patients with non-small-cell lung cancer that had been surgically resected, each with specimens from both a primary tumor and a brain metastasis, made up the cohort. Tumor specimens were archival formalin-fixed, paraffin-embedded tissues. Details on this clone: There is no known antigen for this receptor. Within one base of it there is no much larger clone, and no base qualities were kept.

This sequence was found in a donor at least 40 years old with non-small cell lung cancer. The rearrangement joined TRBV28 to TRBJ1-3; there is no confident call for the D gene. Sequencing used primary lung tumor tissue. The sample's cell subset or site label is to be understood as: primary lung tumor paired with brain metastasis. The DNA reads TGTGCCAGCTCTGGGCGGCACTCTGGAAACACCATATATTTT. The translation is CASSGRHSGNTIYF.